This TCR beta chain was found in a study of blood T cells in healthy people across ages. Study-wide findings and caveats: Conclusively comparing naive with antigen-experienced cells was impossible with unsorted PBMCs. Both higher diversity and more naive CD4+ cells marked long-lived donors when set against aged donors. With naive T cell percentage, TCR beta diversity showed a strong correlation.

For this clonotype: Its antigen is still unknown. Given a much more abundant clone one base away, this may be a read error.

The authors ran a second PCR of 7 to 11 cycles using a sample-barcoded 5' primer and a J-beta primer mix. A template-switch adaptor containing 12 random nucleotides labeled each cDNA molecule. Each CDR3 protein gets one entry after TCRdb re-called the 5' RACE reads with MiXCR. This table has approximately 810,000 distinct CDR3 sequences, 29% appearing once. Trimming removed 0 bases at V and 11 bases at J, with 20 bases between. Germline values: CDR1 DFQATT, CDR2 SNEGSKA (reference sequence). The CDR3 covers 16 residues. The sample consisted of blood. This rearrangement joins TRBV20-1 to TRBJ1-6; possibly TRBD1 for D (5 bases). The clonotype originates from a woman of 80 years or more in good health. The CDR3 is CSARDGRGGLNPPLHF. CDR3 nucleotide sequence: TGCAGTGCTAGAGATGGGCGGGGCGGACTGAATCCACCCCTCCACTTT.